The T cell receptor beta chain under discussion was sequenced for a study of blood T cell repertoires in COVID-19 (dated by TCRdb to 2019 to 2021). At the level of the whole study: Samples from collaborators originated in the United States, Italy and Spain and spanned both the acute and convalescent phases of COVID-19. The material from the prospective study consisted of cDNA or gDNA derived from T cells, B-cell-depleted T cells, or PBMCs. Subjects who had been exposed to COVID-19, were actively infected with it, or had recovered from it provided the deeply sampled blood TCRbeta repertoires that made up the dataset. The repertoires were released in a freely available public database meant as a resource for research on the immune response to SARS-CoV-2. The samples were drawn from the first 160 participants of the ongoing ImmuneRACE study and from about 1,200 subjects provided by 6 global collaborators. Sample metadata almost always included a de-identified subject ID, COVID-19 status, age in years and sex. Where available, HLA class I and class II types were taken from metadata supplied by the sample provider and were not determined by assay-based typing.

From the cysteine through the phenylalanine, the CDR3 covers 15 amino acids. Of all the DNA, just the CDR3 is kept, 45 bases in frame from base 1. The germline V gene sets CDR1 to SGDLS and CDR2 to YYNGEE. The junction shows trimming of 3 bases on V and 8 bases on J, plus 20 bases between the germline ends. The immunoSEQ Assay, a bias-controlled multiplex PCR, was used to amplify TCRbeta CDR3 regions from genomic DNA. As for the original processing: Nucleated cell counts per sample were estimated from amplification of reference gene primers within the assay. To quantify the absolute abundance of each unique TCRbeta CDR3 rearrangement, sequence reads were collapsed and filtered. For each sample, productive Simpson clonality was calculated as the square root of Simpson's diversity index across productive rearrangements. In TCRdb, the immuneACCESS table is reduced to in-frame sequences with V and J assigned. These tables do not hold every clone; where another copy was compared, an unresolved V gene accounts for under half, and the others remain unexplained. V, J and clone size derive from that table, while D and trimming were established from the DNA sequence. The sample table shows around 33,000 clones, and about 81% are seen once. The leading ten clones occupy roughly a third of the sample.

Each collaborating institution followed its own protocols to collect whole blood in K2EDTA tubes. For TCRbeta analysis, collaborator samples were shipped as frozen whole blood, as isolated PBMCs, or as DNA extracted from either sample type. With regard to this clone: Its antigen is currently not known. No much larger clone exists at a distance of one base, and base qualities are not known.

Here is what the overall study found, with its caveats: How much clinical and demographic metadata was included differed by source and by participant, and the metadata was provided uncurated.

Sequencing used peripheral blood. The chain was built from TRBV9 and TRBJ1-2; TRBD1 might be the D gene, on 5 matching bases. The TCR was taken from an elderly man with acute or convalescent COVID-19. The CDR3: CASSANSRQGGGYTF. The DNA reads TGTGCCAGCAGCGCCAATTCGCGGCAGGGAGGAGGCTACACCTTC.